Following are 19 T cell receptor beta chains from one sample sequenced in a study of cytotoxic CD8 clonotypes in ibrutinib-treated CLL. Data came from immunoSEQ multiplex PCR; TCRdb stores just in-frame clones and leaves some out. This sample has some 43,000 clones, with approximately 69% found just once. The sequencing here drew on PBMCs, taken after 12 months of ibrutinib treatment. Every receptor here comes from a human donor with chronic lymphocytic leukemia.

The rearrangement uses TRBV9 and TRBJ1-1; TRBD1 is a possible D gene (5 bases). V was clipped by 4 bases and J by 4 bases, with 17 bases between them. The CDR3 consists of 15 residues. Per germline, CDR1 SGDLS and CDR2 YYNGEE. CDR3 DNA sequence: TGTGCCAGCAGCCCTCAGGCGGGGGTGGGCACTGAAGCTTTCTTT. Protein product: CASSPQAGVGTEAFF.

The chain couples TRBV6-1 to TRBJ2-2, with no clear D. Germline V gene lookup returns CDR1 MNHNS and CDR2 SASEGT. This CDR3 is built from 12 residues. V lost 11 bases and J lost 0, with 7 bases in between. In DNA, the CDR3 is TGTGCCTCTTGGGCGAACACCGGGGAGCTGTTTTTT. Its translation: CASWANTGELFF.

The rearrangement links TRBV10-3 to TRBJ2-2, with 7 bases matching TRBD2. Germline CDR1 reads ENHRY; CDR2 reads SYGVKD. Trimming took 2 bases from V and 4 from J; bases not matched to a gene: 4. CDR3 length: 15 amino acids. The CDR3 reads CAISEHGGSTGELFF. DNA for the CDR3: TGTGCCATCAGTGAGCACGGGGGGTCCACCGGGGAGCTGTTTTTT.

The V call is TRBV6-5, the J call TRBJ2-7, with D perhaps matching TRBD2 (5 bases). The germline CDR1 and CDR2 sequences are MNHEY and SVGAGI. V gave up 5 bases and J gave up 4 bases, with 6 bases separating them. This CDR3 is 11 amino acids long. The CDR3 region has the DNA TGTGCCAGCAGTGAGCGGTACGAGCAGTACTTC. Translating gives CASSERYEQYF.

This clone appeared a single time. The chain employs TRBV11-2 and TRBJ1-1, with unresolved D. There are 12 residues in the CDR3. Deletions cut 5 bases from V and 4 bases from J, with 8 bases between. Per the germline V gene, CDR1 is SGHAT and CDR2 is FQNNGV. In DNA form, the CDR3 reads TGTGCCAGCAGCGCAGCGGTCACTGAAGCTTTCTTT. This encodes CASSAAVTEAFF.

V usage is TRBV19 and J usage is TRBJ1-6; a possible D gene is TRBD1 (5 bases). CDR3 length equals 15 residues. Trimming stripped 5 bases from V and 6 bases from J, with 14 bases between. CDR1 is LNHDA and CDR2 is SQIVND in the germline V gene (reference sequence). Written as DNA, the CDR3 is TGTGCCAGTAGTCTCCGGGACTCAGCTAATTCACCCCTCCACTTT. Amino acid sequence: CASSLRDSANSPLHF.

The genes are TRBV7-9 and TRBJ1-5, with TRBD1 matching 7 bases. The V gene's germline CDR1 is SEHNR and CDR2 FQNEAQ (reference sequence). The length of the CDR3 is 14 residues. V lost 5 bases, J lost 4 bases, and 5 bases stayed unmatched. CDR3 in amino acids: CASSLTGVNQPQHF. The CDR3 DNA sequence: TGTGCCAGCAGCCTTACAGGGGTAAATCAGCCCCAGCATTTT.

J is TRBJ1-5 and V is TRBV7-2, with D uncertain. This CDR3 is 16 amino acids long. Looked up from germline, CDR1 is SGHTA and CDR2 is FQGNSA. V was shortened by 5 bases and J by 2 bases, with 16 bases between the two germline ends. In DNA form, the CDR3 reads TGTGCCAGCAGCCAACCCGATTTGAGGGGCAATCAGCCCCAGCATTTT. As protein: CASSQPDLRGNQPQHF.

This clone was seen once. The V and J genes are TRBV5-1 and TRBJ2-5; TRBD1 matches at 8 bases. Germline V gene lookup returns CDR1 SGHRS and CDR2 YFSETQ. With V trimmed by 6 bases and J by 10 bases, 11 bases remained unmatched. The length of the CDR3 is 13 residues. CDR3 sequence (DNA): TGCGCCAGCACCCCCGGACAGGGCGGGAACCAGTACTTC. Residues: CASTPGQGGNQYF.

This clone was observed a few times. CDR3 in amino acids: CASSEGQGGNSPLHF. CDR3 DNA: TGTGCCAGCAGCGAAGGACAGGGTGGTAATTCACCCCTCCACTTT. The chain carries TRBV7-6 and TRBJ1-6, with 8 bases aligning to TRBD1. The CDR3 loop spans 15 amino acids. In germline, CDR1 is SGHVS, CDR2 FNYEAQ. Unmatched junction bases numbered 6, after V lost 5 bases and J lost 6 bases.

The DNA of the CDR3 is TGTGCCAGCAGCTTAGATCGAGTCTTCGAAGCTTTCTTT. This codes for CASSLDRVFEAFF. The chain is built from TRBV11-2 and TRBJ1-1, with no clear D. V lost 0 bases and J lost 8, with 10 bases in between. Germline-derived CDR1 and CDR2 are SGHAT and FQNNGV. The CDR3 is 13 amino acids.

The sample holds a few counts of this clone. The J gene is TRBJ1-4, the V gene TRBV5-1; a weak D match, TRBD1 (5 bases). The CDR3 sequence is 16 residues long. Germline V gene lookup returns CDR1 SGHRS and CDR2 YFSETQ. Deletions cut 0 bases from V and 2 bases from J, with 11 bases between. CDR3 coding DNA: TGCGCCAGCAGCTTGGATGTGGGGGGGACTAATGAAAAACTGTTTTTT. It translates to CASSLDVGGTNEKLFF.

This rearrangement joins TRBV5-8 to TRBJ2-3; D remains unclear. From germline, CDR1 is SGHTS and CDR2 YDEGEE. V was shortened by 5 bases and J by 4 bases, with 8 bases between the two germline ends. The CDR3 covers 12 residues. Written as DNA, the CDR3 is TGTGCCAGCAGTCGCGGTGCAGATACGCAGTATTTT. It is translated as CASSRGADTQYF. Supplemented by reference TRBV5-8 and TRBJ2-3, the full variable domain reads EAGVTQSPTHLIKTRGQQATLRCSPISGHTSVYWYQQALGLGLQFLLWYDEGEERNRGNFPPRFSGRQFPNYSSELNVNALELEDSALYLCASSRGADTQYFGPGTRLTVL.

DNA of the CDR3: TGTGCCAGCAGCTTAGTAGGCAGACAGTCCACCGGGGAGCTGTTTTTT. Protein product: CASSLVGRQSTGELFF. The gene calls are TRBV7-2 and TRBJ2-2; a possible D gene is TRBD1 (5 bases). Trimming left V 1 base short and J 4 bases short, with 13 bases between. Germline CDR1 is SGHTA and CDR2 is FQGNSA. There are 16 residues in the CDR3. Complete variable domain (other parts from reference TRBV7-2 and TRBJ2-2): GAGVSQSPSNKVTEKGKDVELRCDPISGHTALYWYRQSLGQGLEFLIYFQGNSAPDKSGLPSDRFSAERTGGSVSTLTIQRTQQEDSAVYLCASSLVGRQSTGELFFGEGSRLTVL.

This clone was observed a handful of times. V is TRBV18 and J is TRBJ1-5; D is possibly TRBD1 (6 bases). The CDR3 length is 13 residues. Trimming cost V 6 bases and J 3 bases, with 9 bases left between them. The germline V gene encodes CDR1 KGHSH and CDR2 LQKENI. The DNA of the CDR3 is TGTGCCAGCTCCAGACAGGACAATCAGCCCCAGCATTTT. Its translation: CASSRQDNQPQHF.

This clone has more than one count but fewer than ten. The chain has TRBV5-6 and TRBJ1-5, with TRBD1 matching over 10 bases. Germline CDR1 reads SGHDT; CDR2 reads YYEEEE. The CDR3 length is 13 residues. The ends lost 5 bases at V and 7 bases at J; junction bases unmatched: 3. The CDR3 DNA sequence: TGTGCCAGCAGTCGGGACAGGGGCCAGCCCCAGCATTTT. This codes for CASSRDRGQPQHF.

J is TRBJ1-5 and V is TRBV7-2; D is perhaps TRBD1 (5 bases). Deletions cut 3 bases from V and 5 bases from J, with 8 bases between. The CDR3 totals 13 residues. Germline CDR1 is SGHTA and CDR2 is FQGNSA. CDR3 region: CASSLRGDQPQHF. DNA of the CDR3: TGTGCCAGCAGCTTGCGGGGGGATCAGCCCCAGCATTTT. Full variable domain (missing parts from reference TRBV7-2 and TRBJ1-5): GAGVSQSPSNKVTEKGKDVELRCDPISGHTALYWYRQSLGQGLEFLIYFQGNSAPDKSGLPSDRFSAERTGGSVSTLTIQRTQQEDSAVYLCASSLRGDQPQHFGDGTRLSIL.

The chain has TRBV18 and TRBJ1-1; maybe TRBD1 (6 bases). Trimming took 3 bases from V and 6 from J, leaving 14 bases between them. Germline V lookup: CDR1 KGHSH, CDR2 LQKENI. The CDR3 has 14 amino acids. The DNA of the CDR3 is TGTGCCAGCTCACCGGTTGGGGGCGCATCTGAAGCTTTCTTT. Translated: CASSPVGGASEAFF.

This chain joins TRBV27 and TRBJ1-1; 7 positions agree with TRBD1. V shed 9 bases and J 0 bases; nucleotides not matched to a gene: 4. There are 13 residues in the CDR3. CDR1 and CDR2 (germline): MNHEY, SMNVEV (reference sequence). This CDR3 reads CARKTGLNTEAFF. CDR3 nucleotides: TGTGCCAGGAAGACAGGGCTGAACACTGAAGCTTTCTTT.